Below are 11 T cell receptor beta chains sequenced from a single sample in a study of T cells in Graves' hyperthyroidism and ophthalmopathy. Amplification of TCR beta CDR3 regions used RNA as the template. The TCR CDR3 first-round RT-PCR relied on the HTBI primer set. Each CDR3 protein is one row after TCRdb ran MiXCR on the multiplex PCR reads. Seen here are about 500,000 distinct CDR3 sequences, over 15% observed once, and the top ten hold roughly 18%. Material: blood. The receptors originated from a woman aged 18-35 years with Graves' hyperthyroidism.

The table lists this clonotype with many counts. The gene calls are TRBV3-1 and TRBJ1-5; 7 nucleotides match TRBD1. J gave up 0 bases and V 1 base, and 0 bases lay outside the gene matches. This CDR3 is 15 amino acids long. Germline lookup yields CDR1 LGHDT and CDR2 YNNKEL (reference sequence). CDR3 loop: CASSQGDSSNQPQHF. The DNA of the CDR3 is TGTGCCAGCAGCCAAGGGGACAGTAGCAATCAGCCCCAGCATTTT.

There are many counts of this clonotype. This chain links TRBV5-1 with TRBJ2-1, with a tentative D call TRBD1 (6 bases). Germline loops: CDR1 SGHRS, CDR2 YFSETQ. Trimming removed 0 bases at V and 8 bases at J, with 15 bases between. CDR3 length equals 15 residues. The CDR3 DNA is TGCGCCAGCAGCTTGGAAACAGGGAAGGTAGATGAGCAGTTCTTC. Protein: CASSLETGKVDEQFF.

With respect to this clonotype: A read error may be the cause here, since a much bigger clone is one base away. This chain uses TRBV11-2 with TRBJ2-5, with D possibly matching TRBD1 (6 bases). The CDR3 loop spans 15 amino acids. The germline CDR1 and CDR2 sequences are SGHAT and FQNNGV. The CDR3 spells CTSSLDPGAGETQYF. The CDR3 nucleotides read TGTACCAGCAGCTTAGATCCAGGGGCCGGCGAGACCCAGTACTTC.

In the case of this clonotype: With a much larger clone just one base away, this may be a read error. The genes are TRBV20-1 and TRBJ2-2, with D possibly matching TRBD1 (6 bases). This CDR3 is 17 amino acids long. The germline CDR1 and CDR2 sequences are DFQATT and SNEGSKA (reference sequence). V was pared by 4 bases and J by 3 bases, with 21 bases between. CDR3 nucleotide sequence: TGCAGTGCTATAGATCAGCTAGGGAAGGGGGACACCGGGGAGCTGTTTTTT. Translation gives CSAIDQLGKGDTGELFF.

The CDR3 is CASSLTSGNTGELFF. The CDR3 DNA sequence: TGTGCCAGCTCCTTGACTAGCGGGAACACCGGGGAGCTGTTTTTT. The J gene is TRBJ2-2, the V gene TRBV6-4; TRBD2 aligns across 9 bases. Trimming removed 8 bases from V and 1 base from J; junction bases left unmatched: 5. This CDR3 is built from 15 residues. Germline loops: CDR1 MRHNA, CDR2 SNTAGT.

CDR3 bases: TGCGCCAGCAGGCCACGTAGACTAAGCGGGAGCCCCTACGAGCAGTACTTC. The encoded protein is CASRPRRLSGSPYEQYF. The chain joins TRBV10-1 to TRBJ2-7; 8 positions match TRBD2. This CDR3 region has 17 residues. V lost 6 bases to trimming and J lost 2 bases; unmatched junction nucleotides: 15. Germline V gene data show CDR1 as WNHNN and CDR2 as SYGVQD (reference sequence).

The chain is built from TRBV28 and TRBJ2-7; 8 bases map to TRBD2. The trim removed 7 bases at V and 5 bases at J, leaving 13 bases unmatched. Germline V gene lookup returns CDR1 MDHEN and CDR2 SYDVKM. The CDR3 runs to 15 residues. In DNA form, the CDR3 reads TGTGCCAGCAACCTAAGCGGGAGCCTCCTTAACGAGCAGTACTTC. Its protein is CASNLSGSLLNEQYF.

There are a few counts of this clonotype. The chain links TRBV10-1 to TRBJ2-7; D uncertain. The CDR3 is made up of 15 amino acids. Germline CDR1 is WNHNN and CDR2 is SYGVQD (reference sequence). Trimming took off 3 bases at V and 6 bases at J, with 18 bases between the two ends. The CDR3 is CASSEFRPPRGEQYF. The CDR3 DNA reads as TGCGCCAGCAGTGAATTCAGGCCACCCCGCGGCGAGCAGTACTTC.

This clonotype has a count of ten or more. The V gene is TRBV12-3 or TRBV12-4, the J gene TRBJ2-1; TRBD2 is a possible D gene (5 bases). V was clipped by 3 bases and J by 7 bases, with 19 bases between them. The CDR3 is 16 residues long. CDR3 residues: CASSLSSKPTGNEQFF. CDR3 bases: TGTGCCAGCAGTTTGAGTTCTAAGCCGACGGGAAATGAGCAGTTCTTC.

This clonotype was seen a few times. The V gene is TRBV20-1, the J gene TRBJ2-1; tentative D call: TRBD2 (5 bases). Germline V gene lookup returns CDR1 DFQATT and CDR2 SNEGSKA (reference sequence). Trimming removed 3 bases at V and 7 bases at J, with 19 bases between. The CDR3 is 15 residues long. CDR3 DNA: TGCAGTGCTAGGCGGCGGGCGGAACCTACAAATGAGCAGTTCTTC. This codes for CSARRRAEPTNEQFF.

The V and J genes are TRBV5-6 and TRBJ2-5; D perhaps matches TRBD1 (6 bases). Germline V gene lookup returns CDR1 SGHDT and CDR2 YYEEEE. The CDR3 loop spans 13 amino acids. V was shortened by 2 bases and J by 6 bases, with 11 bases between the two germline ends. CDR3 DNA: TGTGCCAGCAGCTTCTCCAGGGGACAGACCCAGTACTTC. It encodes CASSFSRGQTQYF.